This paragraph reports one TCR beta chain. What it binds is not known. The data were obtained in a study of T cell repertoires in ileal Crohn's disease. Here immunoSEQ multiplex PCR was the method, and the copy in TCRdb shows in-frame clones only, minus some. The profile shows some 4,700 clones, 75% to 85% of them singletons. Regarding the study as a whole: Compared with non-smokers, active smokers at surgery showed more clonal expansions. Clonality above 26.8% at surgery always came with endoscopic recurrence.

The CDR3 is 11 residues long. Germline CDR1 reads DFQATT; CDR2 reads SNEGSKA (reference sequence). V was cut by 8 bases and J by 4 bases, with 12 bases left in between. This chain links TRBV20-1 with TRBJ2-7; D is unresolved. Sequencing used ileal tissue. This TCR was sampled from an adult with Crohn's disease. This CDR3 is CSPSTRYEQYF. CDR3 DNA sequence: TGCAGTCCCTCAACCCGGTACGAGCAGTACTTC.